The 17 T cell receptor beta chains listed next were all sequenced from one sample in a study of response to subunit inactivated influenza vaccine. TCRdb redid the calling of the RT-PCR reads with MiXCR, one entry per CDR3 protein. The sample shows roughly 500,000 distinct CDR3 sequences, roughly 25% of them seen only once. Here the sequenced sample was CD4+ T cells sorted from PBMCs, taken roughly 5 days after vaccination. The receptors stem from a man over 45 who received an inactivated influenza vaccine.

The chain employs TRBV6-4 and TRBJ2-3; 11 bases are shared with TRBD2. The length of the CDR3 is 17 residues. Per the germline V gene, CDR1 is MRHNA and CDR2 is SNTAGT. The J segment lost 1 base and the V segment lost 3 bases, leaving 6 bases of the junction unmatched. The CDR3 DNA follows: TGTGCCAGCAGTGAACTAGCGGGGGCGGGAGGCACAGATACGCAGTATTTT. This sequence encodes CASSELAGAGGTDTQYF.

This clonotype showed up just a few times. This rearrangement joins TRBV7-8 to TRBJ2-3, with a tentative D call TRBD1 (6 bases). CDR3 length: 16 amino acids. CDR1 is SGHVS and CDR2 is FQNEAQ in the germline V gene. The ends were cut back, 3 bases at V and 2 bases at J, with 15 bases in the middle. DNA for the CDR3: TGTGCCAGCAGCTTGGGCCAGGGACACCTCACAGATACGCAGTATTTT. It codes for CASSLGQGHLTDTQYF.

J is TRBJ1-1 and V is TRBV6-5; D possibly corresponds to TRBD1 (6 bases). Germline V gene data show CDR1 as MNHEY and CDR2 as SVGAGI. V shed 5 bases and J shed 11 bases, with 12 bases lying between them. This CDR3 has 11 residues. The CDR3 loop is CASSNRVMAFF. In DNA form, the CDR3 reads TGTGCCAGCAGTAACAGGGTTATGGCTTTCTTT.

This clonotype was counted many times. The rearrangement links TRBV29-1 to TRBJ2-1; D unresolved. Germline CDR1 and CDR2: SQVTM and ANQGSEA. The CDR3 has 14 amino acids. V lost 7 bases and J lost 0, with 13 bases in between. DNA for the CDR3: TGCAGCGCGCCCCTGACGGGCTCCTACAATGAGCAGTTCTTC. Translated, it gives CSAPLTGSYNEQFF.

This chain joins TRBV25-1 and TRBJ2-2; D ambiguous. The CDR3 consists of 14 residues. With 3 bases removed from V and 8 bases from J, the gap between germline ends came to 13 bases. Germline CDR1 MGHDK, CDR2 SYGVNS. The CDR3 loop reads CASSDPIQGGELFF. For the CDR3, the DNA is TGTGCCAGCAGTGACCCGATCCAAGGGGGGGAGCTGTTTTTT.

This clonotype came up a few times. This chain joins TRBV5-1 and TRBJ2-3; D gene unclear. The CDR3 has 13 residues. The V and J ends lost 0 bases and 6 bases respectively, with 8 bases between them. Germline V gene sequence: CDR1 SGHRS, CDR2 YFSETQ. In nucleotides, the CDR3 is TGCGCCAGCAGCTTGGGACAATTGGATACGCAGTATTTT. Translating gives CASSLGQLDTQYF.

This chain connects TRBV25-1 to TRBJ2-7; 8 nucleotides line up with TRBD1. Germline V gene data show CDR1 as MGHDK and CDR2 as SYGVNS. This CDR3 has 12 amino acids. V lost 4 bases and J lost 6; bases outside the gene matches: 2. The CDR3 nucleotides read TGTGCCAGCAGTGGAGACAGGGGCGAGCAGTACTTC. This gives the protein CASSGDRGEQYF.

The chain uses TRBV5-1 and TRBJ2-3; D call uncertain. V was cut by 4 bases and J by 5 bases, with 14 bases left in between. The CDR3 consists of 14 residues. From germline, CDR1 is SGHRS and CDR2 YFSETQ. Here the CDR3 DNA reads TGCGCCAGCAGCCCGCTAACGCTAAGAGATACGCAGTATTTT. Translating gives CASSPLTLRDTQYF.

This clonotype was picked up a small number of times. This chain joins TRBV12-3 or TRBV12-4 and TRBJ2-3, with D possibly TRBD1 on 6 matching bases. CDR3 size: 12 residues. Between the trimmed V and J ends, which lost 7 bases and 4 bases, there was a span of 9 bases. DNA for the CDR3: TGTGCCAGCAATCAGGGGTCAGATACGCAGTATTTT. Translation gives CASNQGSDTQYF.

This chain joins TRBV4-3 and TRBJ2-7; D not resolved. Between the trimmed V and J ends, which lost 2 bases and 6 bases, there was a span of 8 bases. This CDR3 comprises 12 residues. Germline lookup yields CDR1 LGHNA and CDR2 YSLEER. This chain's CDR3 is CASSQPPAEQYF. In DNA form, the CDR3 reads TGCGCCAGCAGCCAACCGCCGGCCGAGCAGTACTTC.

This clonotype was recorded a few times. The chain uses TRBV6-4 and TRBJ2-7; 7 nucleotides align to TRBD1. The CDR3 extends over 14 amino acids. Germline V CDR1 and CDR2: MRHNA, SNTAGT. J was trimmed by 3 bases and V by 7 bases; bases with no gene match: 9. The DNA for the CDR3 is TGTGCCAGCAACAGACAGGGTGACTGCTACGAGCAGTACTTC. Protein sequence: CASNRQGDCYEQYF.

In its sample, this clonotype was seen a few times. The rearrangement links TRBV7-2 to TRBJ1-5; D is uncertain. Germline V CDR1 and CDR2: SGHTA, FQGNSA. Trimming took 5 bases from V and 5 from J, leaving 7 bases between them. The CDR3 totals 12 residues. CDR3 nucleotide sequence: TGTGCCAGCAGCCTCGAATATCAGCCCCAGCATTTT. It is translated as CASSLEYQPQHF. Supplemented by reference TRBV7-2 and TRBJ1-5, the full variable domain reads GAGVSQSPSNKVTEKGKDVELRCDPISGHTALYWYRQSLGQGLEFLIYFQGNSAPDKSGLPSDRFSAERTGGSVSTLTIQRTQQEDSAVYLCASSLEYQPQHFGDGTRLSIL.

This clonotype has only a few counts. The V gene is TRBV14, the J gene TRBJ1-1, with D perhaps matching TRBD1 (5 bases). Trimming stripped 0 bases from V and 2 bases from J, with 13 bases between. The CDR3 totals 16 residues. Germline V gene lookup returns CDR1 SGHDN and CDR2 FVKESK. CDR3 loop: CASSQDGADRNTEAFF. CDR3 bases: TGTGCCAGCAGCCAAGATGGGGCAGACAGAAACACTGAAGCTTTCTTT.

This clonotype was detected a few times. This chain links TRBV11-2 with TRBJ2-7; no firm D call. Germline V lookup: CDR1 SGHAT, CDR2 FQNNGV. Trimming shortened V by 2 bases and J by 4 bases, and 9 bases separated the two germline ends. The CDR3 runs to 13 residues. The chain's CDR3 is CASSLTPRYEQYF. DNA of the CDR3: TGTGCCAGCAGCTTAACCCCCCGATACGAGCAGTACTTC. The full variable domain, completed using reference TRBV11-2 and TRBJ2-7, is EAGVAQSPRYKIIEKRQSVAFWCNPISGHATLYWYQQILGQGPKLLIQFQNNGVVDDSQLPKDRFSAERLKGVDSTLKIQPAKLEDSAVYLCASSLTPRYEQYFGPGTRLTVT.

The chain employs TRBV6-6 and TRBJ2-7; D uncertain. CDR3 length: 12 residues. Trimming stripped 6 bases from V and 6 bases from J, with 12 bases between. Germline-derived CDR1 and CDR2 are MNHNY and SVGAGI (reference sequence). CDR3 in amino acids: CASSPDRSEQYF. CDR3 sequence (DNA): TGTGCCAGCAGCCCAGACCGGAGCGAGCAGTACTTC.

The chain links TRBV5-1 to TRBJ2-5; 11 positions agree with TRBD1. V dropped 2 bases and J dropped 7; count of bases not matched to a gene: 7. Germline V gene sequence: CDR1 SGHRS, CDR2 YFSETQ. The CDR3 has 15 residues. CDR3 sequence (DNA): TGCGCCAGCAGCTTAAGGACAGGGGGCGACGGGACCCAGTACTTC. It specifies CASSLRTGGDGTQYF.

The CDR3 nucleotides read TGTGCCAGCTCACCAACCGGACTACCAAACAATGAGCAGTTCTTC. Residues: CASSPTGLPNNEQFF. The rearrangement joins TRBV18 to TRBJ2-1; D is perhaps TRBD2 (6 bases). Germline CDR1 and CDR2: KGHSH and LQKENI. The CDR3 is 15 amino acids. Trimming left V 2 bases short and J 5 bases short, with 13 bases between.